Given below is one T cell receptor beta chain in context. Its antigen is unknown. Use of 60 Vbeta and 13 Jbeta primers characterized the PCR. The data were produced by immunoSEQ multiplex PCR, yet TCRdb's version contains in-frame clones alone and is incomplete. The sample comprises about 180,000 clones, about 85% of which are singletons, and less than 1.5% rests with the top ten. There are 15 residues in the CDR3. This entry is derived from a study of cytomegalovirus exposure and HLA in healthy donors. Study results and caveats: Analysis was performed later, and it showed HLA-associated TCR beta chains to be more clonally expanded than equally common others. Sequencing likely produced, as an artifact, a cluster of highly shared sequence variants.

Material for sequencing was PBMCs. The rearrangement uses TRBV21-1 and TRBJ1-4. TRBV21-1 represents a pseudogene. This clonotype was obtained from a girl between 10 and 17 years old in good health and CMV-seropositive. The CDR3 spells CASSKVWGEGEKLFF. CDR3 coding DNA: TGTGCCAGCAGCAAAGTGTGGGGAGAGGGTGAAAAACTGTTTTTT.